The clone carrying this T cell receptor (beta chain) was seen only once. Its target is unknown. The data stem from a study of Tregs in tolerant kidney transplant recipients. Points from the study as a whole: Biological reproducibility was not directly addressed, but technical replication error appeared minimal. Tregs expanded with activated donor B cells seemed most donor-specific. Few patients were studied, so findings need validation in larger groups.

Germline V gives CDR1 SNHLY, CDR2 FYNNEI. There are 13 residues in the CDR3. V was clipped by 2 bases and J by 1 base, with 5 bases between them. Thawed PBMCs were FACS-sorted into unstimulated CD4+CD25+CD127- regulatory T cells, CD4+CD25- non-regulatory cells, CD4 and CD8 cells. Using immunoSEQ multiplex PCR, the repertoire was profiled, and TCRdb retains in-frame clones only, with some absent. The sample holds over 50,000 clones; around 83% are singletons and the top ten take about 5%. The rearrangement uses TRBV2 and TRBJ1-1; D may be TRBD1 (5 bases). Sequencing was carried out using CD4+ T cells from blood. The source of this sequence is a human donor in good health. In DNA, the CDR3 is TGTGCCAGCAGTGAACAGGGGAACACTGAAGCTTTCTTT. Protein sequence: CASSEQGNTEAFF.